The 23 T cell receptor beta chains below all came from one sample that was sequenced in a study of molecular identifiers for immune sequencing clone quantification. TCRdb processed the PCR reads anew with MiXCR; each CDR3 protein has one entry. Here the sample spans about 97,000 distinct CDR3 sequences, 35% being singletons. Specimen: naive CD8+ T cells from blood, with Jurkat cell RNA spiked in. Subset given: FACS-sorted CD8+CD4-CCR7+CD45RA+ naive T cells. The receptors come from a human donor in good health. Some libraries in this study had Jurkat cell RNA spiked in.

This clonotype was found many times. The chain joins TRBV4-1 to TRBJ2-7, with a weak D call TRBD2 (6 bases). The CDR3 is made up of 14 amino acids. Between the trimmed V and J ends, which lost 4 bases and 4 bases, there was a span of 14 bases. Germline CDR1 is MGHRA and CDR2 is YSYEKL. The CDR3 bases are TGCGCCAGCAGCCCACGGGAGATAGGGTACGAGCAGTACTTC. Translation: CASSPREIGYEQYF.

This chain connects TRBV6-5 to TRBJ2-2, with 8 bases matching TRBD2. V gave up 6 bases and J gave up 5 bases; unmatched junction bases: 14. CDR1 and CDR2 from the germline V gene are MNHEY and SVGAGI. CDR3 length: 17 residues. The CDR3 loop is CASSFSGTGFRTGELFF. The CDR3 bases are TGTGCCAGCAGCTTTAGCGGGACGGGCTTTCGGACCGGGGAGCTGTTTTTT.

The chain uses TRBV15 and TRBJ2-1; D tentatively reads TRBD1 or TRBD2 (6 bases each). CDR1 is LNHNV and CDR2 is YYDKDF in the germline V gene (reference sequence). V was clipped by 0 bases and J by 4 bases, with 10 bases between them. The CDR3 covers 15 residues. The CDR3 is CATSREGGPYNEQFF. CDR3 nucleotides: TGTGCCACCAGCAGAGAAGGGGGGCCATACAATGAGCAGTTCTTC.

This clonotype has just a few counts. This chain links TRBV27 with TRBJ2-7; D perhaps matches TRBD1 (6 bases). The CDR3 is 14 amino acids. V was trimmed by 6 bases and J by 2 bases, leaving 14 bases between them. Germline CDR1 MNHEY, CDR2 SMNVEV (reference sequence). The CDR3 nucleotides read TGTGCCAGCAGGCCGGGACACCGAACCTACGAGCAGTACTTC. Protein: CASRPGHRTYEQYF.

This clonotype was recorded a few times. The V gene is TRBV4-3, the J gene TRBJ1-1, with D unresolved. The CDR3 consists of 15 residues. V was pared by 0 bases and J by 0 bases, with 8 bases between. Looked up from germline, CDR1 is LGHNA and CDR2 is YSLEER. The CDR3 region is CASSQEVGLNTEAFF. As DNA, the CDR3 is TGCGCCAGCAGCCAAGAAGTGGGGTTGAACACTGAAGCTTTCTTT.

A note on this clonotype: Given the absence of the conserved phenylalanine or tryptophan at the CDR3 end, a read error is likely. V and J are TRBV29-1 and TRBJ2-7, with 12 bases aligning to TRBD2. The germline V gene encodes CDR1 SQVTM and CDR2 ANQGSEA. The CDR3 loop spans 14 amino acids. J lost 3 bases, V lost 7 bases, and 7 bases had no gene match. The CDR3 bases are TGCAGCGCCACAGAGACTAGCGGGGGCTACGAGCAGTACATC. Translation: CSATETSGGYEQYI.

V is TRBV2 and J is TRBJ1-1; D gene ambiguous. V lost 3 bases, J lost 5 bases, and 4 bases lay in between. The CDR3 runs to 11 residues. CDR1 is SNHLY, CDR2 FYNNEI, per germline. The DNA of the CDR3 is TGTGCCAGCAGTGATCGGACTGAAGCTTTCTTT. It translates to CASSDRTEAFF.

This rearrangement joins TRBV28 to TRBJ2-1; D is ambiguous. Germline CDR1 and CDR2: MDHEN and SYDVKM. Trimming stripped 2 bases from V and 6 bases from J, with 14 bases between. This CDR3 spans 15 amino acids. The CDR3, as DNA: TGTGCCAGCAGTTTAAGGCGCCCCCTCCTCAATGAGCAGTTCTTC. Amino acids: CASSLRRPLLNEQFF.

This chain links TRBV6-1 with TRBJ2-2; 12 positions match TRBD2. CDR3 size: 20 residues. CDR1 is MNHNS, CDR2 SASEGT, per germline. J was trimmed by 0 bases and V by 0 bases; bases with no gene match: 8. The CDR3 DNA follows: TGTGCCAGCAGTGAAGCTACTAGCGGGAGGATGCAAACGAACACCGGGGAGCTGTTTTTT. This gives the protein CASSEATSGRMQTNTGELFF.

Only one count was recorded for this clonotype. The chain combines TRBV7-6 with TRBJ2-1; D is ambiguous. Trimming shortened V by 5 bases and J by 7 bases, and 18 bases separated the two germline ends. The CDR3 consists of 15 residues. Germline CDR1 is SGHVS and CDR2 is FNYEAQ. CDR3 sequence: CASSENPAGVNEQFF. The CDR3 DNA is TGTGCCAGCAGCGAAAACCCAGCTGGCGTTAATGAGCAGTTCTTC.

The rearrangement uses TRBV28 and TRBJ2-7, with a weak D call TRBD1 (6 bases). The CDR3 has 14 residues. Per germline, CDR1 MDHEN and CDR2 SYDVKM. V lost 4 bases and J 3 bases, leaving 13 bases between the germline ends. Written as DNA, the CDR3 is TGTGCCAGCAGTTCCCAGGGGTACGGCTACGAGCAGTACTTC. Translation gives CASSSQGYGYEQYF.

The rearrangement joins TRBV4-2 to TRBJ2-1; the D gene is possibly TRBD2 (5 bases). This CDR3 has 15 residues. Germline lookup yields CDR1 LGHNA and CDR2 YNFKEQ. V was cut by 0 bases and J by 7 bases, with 13 bases left in between. The CDR3 loop reads CASSQDPGRGNEQFF. The CDR3 nucleotides read TGTGCCAGCAGCCAAGATCCCGGGCGAGGGAATGAGCAGTTCTTC.

The chain employs TRBV13 and TRBJ2-7, with no clear D. Trimming pared 3 bases from V and 4 bases from J, leaving 19 bases between. The V gene's germline CDR1 is PRHDT and CDR2 FYEKMQ (reference sequence). The CDR3 length is 16 residues. For the CDR3, the DNA is TGTGCCAGCAGCTTGGGCCGGGCCAGTGGAAATTACGAGCAGTACTTC. Amino acid sequence: CASSLGRASGNYEQYF. The variable domain in full, with the rest retrieved from reference TRBV13 and TRBJ2-7, is AAGVIQSPRHLIKEKRETATLKCYPIPRHDTVYWYQQGPGQDPQFLISFYEKMQSDKGSIPDRFSAQQFSDYHSELNMSSLELGDSALYFCASSLGRASGNYEQYFGPGTRLTVT.

This clonotype was observed many times. Here the CDR3 reads CASSQRFQLASIGDTQYF. The CDR3 DNA sequence: TGCGCCAGCAGTCAACGCTTCCAACTAGCGAGCATCGGGGATACGCAGTATTTT. The chain joins TRBV23-1 to TRBJ2-3; 7 nucleotides line up with TRBD2. TRBV23-1 is designated an ORF whose function remains uncertain. The CDR3 is made up of 18 amino acids. V lost 2 bases, J lost 6 bases, and 17 bases stayed unmatched.

This clonotype was recorded at least ten times. The chain joins TRBV9 to TRBJ2-3, with a weak D call TRBD2 (5 bases). The CDR3 is 16 residues long. Per germline, CDR1 SGDLS and CDR2 YYNGEE. Trimming shortened V by 4 bases and J by 2 bases, and 17 bases separated the two germline ends. CDR3 sequence reads: CASSPTWLALTDTQYF. CDR3 sequence (DNA): TGTGCCAGCAGCCCCACGTGGCTAGCCCTCACAGATACGCAGTATTTT.

This chain uses TRBV7-9 with TRBJ2-3, with 13 nucleotides matching TRBD2. The length of the CDR3 is 16 residues. The V gene end was trimmed by 5 bases and the J gene end by 3 bases; junction bases not matched to a gene: 5. Germline loops: CDR1 SEHNR, CDR2 FQNEAQ (reference sequence). This chain's CDR3 is CASSLPTSGGTDTQYF. CDR3 nucleotides: TGTGCCAGCAGCCTACCGACTAGCGGGGGGACAGATACGCAGTATTTT. The entire variable domain, with the rest obtained from reference TRBV7-9 and TRBJ2-3, is as follows: DTGVSQNPRHKITKRGQNVTFRCDPISEHNRLYWYRQTLGQGPEFLTYFQNEAQLEKSRLLSDRFSAERPKGSFSTLEIQRTEQGDSAMYLCASSLPTSGGTDTQYFGPGTRLTVL.

The table lists this clonotype with many counts. The chain joins TRBV29-1 to TRBJ2-7; 8 bases map to TRBD1. The V gene end was trimmed by 6 bases and the J gene end by 0 bases; junction bases not matched to a gene: 10. The germline V gene has CDR1 SQVTM and CDR2 ANQGSEA. This CDR3 is built from 15 residues. Here the CDR3 reads CSVYGTGLSSYEQYF. CDR3 coding DNA: TGCAGCGTCTACGGGACAGGCCTTAGCTCCTACGAGCAGTACTTC.

In nucleotides, the CDR3 is TGTGCCTGGAGTGTAGGAGACCGGGGACAAATACTAGGAAACACCATATATTTT. Its protein is CAWSVGDRGQILGNTIYF. The chain combines TRBV30 with TRBJ1-3, with D possibly being TRBD1 (6 bases). V lost 0 bases and J lost 4, with 22 bases in between. The CDR3 spans 18 residues. The germline CDR1 and CDR2 sequences are GTSNPN and SVGIG (reference sequence). Supplemented by reference TRBV30 and TRBJ1-3, the full variable domain reads SQTIHQWPATLVQPVGSPLSLECTVEGTSNPNLYWYRQAAGRGLQLLFYSVGIGQISSEVPQNLSASRPQDRQFILSSKKLLLSDSGFYLCAWSVGDRGQILGNTIYFGEGSWLTVV.

This clonotype was seen repeatedly, ten times or more. The chain combines TRBV7-9 with TRBJ2-1; possible D gene TRBD1, 6 bases. The germline V gene has CDR1 SEHNR and CDR2 FQNEAQ (reference sequence). V was pared by 5 bases and J by 8 bases, with 22 bases between. The CDR3 extends over 16 amino acids. The CDR3 region is CASSGGRSSWIDEQFF. Here the CDR3 DNA reads TGTGCCAGCAGCGGGGGCCGTAGTAGTTGGATCGATGAGCAGTTCTTC.

This chain connects TRBV7-9 to TRBJ2-6; perhaps D is TRBD1 or TRBD2 (5 bases each). Per the germline V gene, CDR1 is SEHNR and CDR2 is FQNEAQ (reference sequence). Deletions cut 1 base from V and 4 bases from J, with 11 bases between. This CDR3 is built from 16 residues. CDR3 nucleotide sequence: TGTGCCAGCAGCTTAGTACGAGGGACCGGGGCCAACGTCCTGACTTTC. Translating it yields CASSLVRGTGANVLTF.

This clonotype has a handful of counts. This chain connects TRBV20-1 to TRBJ2-2; unclear D gene. Trimming shortened V by 1 base and J by 0 bases, and 6 bases separated the two germline ends. This CDR3 is 14 amino acids long. Germline V CDR1 and CDR2: DFQATT, SNEGSKA (reference sequence). The CDR3 DNA sequence: TGCAGTGCTAGAGTGACCACGAACACCGGGGAGCTGTTTTTT. Amino acids: CSARVTTNTGELFF.

The chain employs TRBV5-6 and TRBJ2-7; 8 bases agree with TRBD1. CDR3 length: 14 amino acids. The J segment lost 7 bases and the V segment lost 2 bases, leaving 8 bases of the junction unmatched. Germline CDR1 SGHDT, CDR2 YYEEEE. The DNA of the CDR3 is TGTGCCAGCAGCTTTGGCGGGACAGGCGGAGAGCAGTACTTC. Translation: CASSFGGTGGEQYF.

This clonotype was counted ten times or more. The chain couples TRBV7-8 to TRBJ2-2, with TRBD1 matching over 7 bases. CDR3 length: 15 amino acids. The germline V gene encodes CDR1 SGHVS and CDR2 FQNEAQ. V lost 2 bases to trimming and J lost 6 bases; unmatched junction nucleotides: 6. The CDR3 bases are TGTGCCAGCAGCTTAAGGACAGGCAAGGCCGGGGAGCTGTTTTTT. It codes for CASSLRTGKAGELFF.